This is a list of T cell receptor beta chains from one sample in a study of T cell clusters in autoimmune cytopenias. Reanalyzing the multiplex PCR reads, TCRdb keeps one entry per CDR3 protein, without DNA. The sample's table shows some 12,000 distinct CDR3 sequences. The same sample was also used in a study of T cell repertoires in aging, cancer and after chemotherapy.

The sample was peripheral blood. All receptors derive from a human donor in good health. The CDR3 runs from the conserved cysteine through the conserved F or W. Not every row has a clone size; where given, it reads once, few, many or a size class.

J: TRBJ1-5
size: -
V: TRBV4-3
CDR3: CASSQTIQGNQPEHF

J: TRBJ1-6
size: -
V: TRBV4-3
CDR3: CASSQDVLTGRTYNSPLHF

J: TRBJ1-2
size: -
V: TRBV13
CDR3: CASSSQKGAADGYTF

J: TRBJ1-4
size: medium-sized
V: TRBV19
CDR3: CASSIEATNEKLFF

J: TRBJ2-7
size: -
V: TRBV13
CDR3: CASSTRDSYEQYF

J: TRBJ2-5
size: -
V: TRBV28
CDR3: CASSFMGARRETQYF

J: TRBJ1-2
size: -
V: TRBV20-1
CDR3: CSASARYPMGYTF

J: TRBJ1-1
size: -
V: TRBV6-1
CDR3: CASSEARRRVAAEAFF

J: TRBJ1-2
size: medium-sized
V: TRBV7-2
CDR3: CASTSYGNYGYTF

J: TRBJ1-6
size: medium-sized
V: TRBV20-1
CDR3: CSASRLQAPNSPLHF

J: TRBJ1-2
size: -
V: TRBV7-2
CDR3: CASSRGQGNSNYGYTF

J: TRBJ2-5
size: -
V: TRBV6-5
CDR3: CASRLGEFQETQYF

J: TRBJ2-2
size: -
V: TRBV11-2
CDR3: CASSPDRALTGELFF

J: TRBJ1-1
size: -
V: TRBV12-3/TRBV12-4
CDR3: CASSDRGHDTEAFF

J: TRBJ2-5
size: -
V: TRBV12-3/TRBV12-4
CDR3: CASRKSGGQETQYF

J: TRBJ2-7
size: medium-sized
V: TRBV5-6
CDR3: CASSAQVVGEQYF

J: TRBJ2-1
size: -
V: TRBV23-1
CDR3: CASSPRDRGLYDEQFF

J: TRBJ2-3
size: -
V: TRBV11-2
CDR3: CASSSWTSGDDTQYF

J: TRBJ1-5
size: -
V: TRBV12-3/TRBV12-4
CDR3: CASSHQGVQPQHF

J: TRBJ2-2
size: medium-sized
V: TRBV30
CDR3: CAQGPWQGRAGELFF

J: TRBJ1-1
size: medium-sized
V: TRBV27
CDR3: CASSLGRSTEAFF

J: TRBJ2-5
size: -
V: TRBV12-3/TRBV12-4
CDR3: CASSLGGGVETQYF

J: TRBJ2-5
size: -
V: TRBV15
CDR3: CATSRRSGTSRQETQYF

J: TRBJ2-2
size: -
V: TRBV20-1
CDR3: CSARDLYRQTGELFF

J: TRBJ2-3
size: -
V: TRBV4-3
CDR3: CASSQSRSGGTDTQYF

J: TRBJ2-5
size: -
V: TRBV6-5
CDR3: CASSRTSGIQETQYF

J: TRBJ1-5
size: -
V: TRBV19
CDR3: CASSIVLYSNQPQHF

J: TRBJ1-2
size: -
V: TRBV12-3/TRBV12-4
CDR3: CASSLMGRASYGYTF

J: TRBJ1-1
size: -
V: TRBV24-1
CDR3: CATREGAMNTEAFF

J: TRBJ2-3
size: -
V: TRBV20-1
CDR3: CSAPLPTTDTQYF

J: TRBJ2-2
size: -
V: TRBV12-3/TRBV12-4
CDR3: CASTPGPRLHGELFF

J: TRBJ1-3
size: medium-sized
V: TRBV7-9
CDR3: CASSLVVRVGNTIYF

J: TRBJ2-2
size: -
V: TRBV11-3
CDR3: CASSLDWGPDTGELFF

J: TRBJ1-3
size: medium-sized
V: TRBV7-9
CDR3: CASSSLGGSGNTIYF

J: TRBJ2-7
size: -
V: TRBV4-3
CDR3: CASSPTERGTFYEQYF

J: TRBJ1-1
size: -
V: TRBV12-3/TRBV12-4
CDR3: CASSLGGGLGTEAFF

J: TRBJ1-6
size: medium-sized
V: TRBV12-3/TRBV12-4
CDR3: CASSIGPNSPLHF

J: TRBJ2-7
size: -
V: TRBV28
CDR3: CASSLYRDRGVEQYF

J: TRBJ2-1
size: -
V: TRBV5-1
CDR3: CASSFGGAGYEQFF

J: TRBJ1-2
size: medium-sized
V: TRBV11-1
CDR3: CASSLATHNYGYTF

J: TRBJ2-7
size: -
V: TRBV10-3
CDR3: CAISESGTGADEQYF

J: TRBJ2-2
size: -
V: TRBV12-3/TRBV12-4
CDR3: CASRGRLNTGELFF

J: TRBJ1-2
size: -
V: TRBV6-5
CDR3: CASSSNMGRDANYGYTF

J: TRBJ2-1
size: medium-sized
V: TRBV20-1
CDR3: CSAPPAWNEQFF

J: TRBJ1-6
size: medium-sized
V: TRBV27
CDR3: CASTAGQGRNSPLHF

J: TRBJ1-1
size: -
V: TRBV20-1
CDR3: CSARDPKVDTEAFF

J: TRBJ2-1
size: medium-sized
V: TRBV6-1
CDR3: CASKAADFYNEQFF

J: TRBJ2-7
size: -
V: TRBV28
CDR3: CASSLVDRGLSYEQYF

J: TRBJ2-1
size: -
V: TRBV20-1
CDR3: CSARPEVLEDYNEQFF

J: TRBJ1-5
size: -
V: TRBV6-5
CDR3: CASRPPIQYSGAYSNQPQHF

J: TRBJ1-1
size: -
V: TRBV4-1
CDR3: CASSLPSGTNTEAFF

J: TRBJ1-2
size: -
V: TRBV6-2/TRBV6-3
CDR3: CASSYGGQAYGYTF

J: TRBJ1-4
size: -
V: TRBV7-2
CDR3: CASSLGPPRANEKLFF